The present T cell receptor beta chain was sequenced within a study of shared clonotypes between healthy human individuals. Assay used: immunoSEQ multiplex PCR; TCRdb lists only in-frame clones, some missing. Among about 670,000 clones listed, about three quarters were seen once. The CDR3 contains 13 residues. Deletions cut 7 bases from V and 7 bases from J, with 13 bases between. Germline V gene data show CDR1 as SNHLY and CDR2 as FYNNEI. This clonotype was sampled from a woman in her 30s in good health. The sequenced sample consisted of memory CD4+ T cells sorted from blood. Noted subset: CD45RA-negative fraction. This rearrangement joins TRBV2 to TRBJ1-4, with a weak D call TRBD1 (5 bases). The CDR3: CASMAGPFEKLFF. CDR3 in DNA: TGTGCCAGCATGGCAGGGCCCTTTGAAAAACTGTTTTTT.